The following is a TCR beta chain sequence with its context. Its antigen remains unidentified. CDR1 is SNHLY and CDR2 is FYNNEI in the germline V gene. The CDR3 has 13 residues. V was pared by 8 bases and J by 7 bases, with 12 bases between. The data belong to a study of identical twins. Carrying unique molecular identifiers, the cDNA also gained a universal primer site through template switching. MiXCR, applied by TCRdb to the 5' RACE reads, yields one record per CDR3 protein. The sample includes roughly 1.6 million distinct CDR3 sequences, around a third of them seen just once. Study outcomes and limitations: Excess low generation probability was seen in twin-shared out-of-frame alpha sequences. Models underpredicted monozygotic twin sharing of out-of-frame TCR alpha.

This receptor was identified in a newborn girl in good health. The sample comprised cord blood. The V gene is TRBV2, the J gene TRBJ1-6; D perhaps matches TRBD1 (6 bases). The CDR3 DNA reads TGTGCCAGCCGACAGGCCATAAATTCACCCCTCCACTTT. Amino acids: CASRQAINSPLHF.